This paragraph reports one T cell receptor beta chain. Germline lookup yields CDR1 SEHNR and CDR2 FQNEAQ (reference sequence). The V gene lost 4 bases and the J gene lost 5 bases, with 6 bases spanning the gap. There are 11 residues in the CDR3. This sample is part of a study of blood T cell repertoires in COVID-19. Using immunoSEQ multiplex PCR, the repertoire was profiled, and TCRdb retains in-frame clones only, with some absent. The sample gives some 130,000 clones, around 89% of which show up once; about 9.3% is in the top ten. Source material: peripheral blood. This clonotype was obtained from a man between 50 and 59 years old with acute or convalescent COVID-19. The chain carries TRBV7-9 and TRBJ2-7; no definite D call. CDR3 DNA sequence: TGTGCCAGCAGCTCGCAGGACGAGCAGTACTTC. It is translated as CASSSQDEQYF. The full variable domain, rest sourced from reference TRBV7-9 and TRBJ2-7, is DTGVSQNPRHKITKRGQNVTFRCDPISEHNRLYWYRQTLGQGPEFLTYFQNEAQLEKSRLLSDRFSAERPKGSFSTLEIQRTEQGDSAMYLCASSSQDEQYFGPGTRLTVT.